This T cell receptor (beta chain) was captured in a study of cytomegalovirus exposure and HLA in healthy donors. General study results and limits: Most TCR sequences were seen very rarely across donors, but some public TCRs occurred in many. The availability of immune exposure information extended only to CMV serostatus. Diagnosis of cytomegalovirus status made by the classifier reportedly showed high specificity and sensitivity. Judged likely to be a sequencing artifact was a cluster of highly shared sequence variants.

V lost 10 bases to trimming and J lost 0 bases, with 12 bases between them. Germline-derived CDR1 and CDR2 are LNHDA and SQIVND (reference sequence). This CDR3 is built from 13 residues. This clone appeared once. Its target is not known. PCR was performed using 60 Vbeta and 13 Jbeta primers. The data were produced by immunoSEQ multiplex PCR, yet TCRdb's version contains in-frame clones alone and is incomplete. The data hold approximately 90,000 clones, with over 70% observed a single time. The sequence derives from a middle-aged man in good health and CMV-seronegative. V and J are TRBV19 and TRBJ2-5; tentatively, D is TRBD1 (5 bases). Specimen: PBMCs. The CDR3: CATMSGYQETQYF. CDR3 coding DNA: TGTGCCACCATGTCAGGGTACCAAGAGACCCAGTACTTC.